Described below is a single T cell receptor beta chain sequence and its context. V was cut by 0 bases and J by 5 bases, with 13 bases left in between. The germline CDR1 and CDR2 sequences are KGHSH and LQKENI. The CDR3 has 16 residues. The data were taken from a study of blood T cell repertoires in COVID-19. Overall study context: Specimens from acute and convalescent COVID-19 originated in the United States, Italy and Spain. Sample material is recorded as cDNA or gDNA derived from T cells, B-cell-depleted T cells, or PBMCs.

Source study methods: Counts of nucleated cells, estimated from reference gene primer amplification, were obtained. The table came from immunoSEQ multiplex PCR; TCRdb's copy has only in-frame clones and leaves some out. V and J calls and clone size are those listed in that table; D and trimming were worked out from the DNA. Of a few hundred thousand clones in the sample, 80% to 90% were seen once. The sequence derives from a woman aged 50 to 60 with acute or convalescent COVID-19. Sequencing used peripheral blood. J is TRBJ2-2 and V is TRBV18, with a tentative D call TRBD1 (5 bases). The chain's CDR3 is CASSPPYFRDTGELFF. The CDR3 bases are TGTGCCAGCTCACCACCGTATTTCAGGGATACCGGGGAGCTGTTTTTT.